The 6 T cell receptor beta chains given below trace back to one sample, sequenced in a study of T cell repertoires in cytomegalovirus infection. One entry per CDR3 protein results from TCRdb running MiXCR on the reads. The table has roughly 250,000 distinct CDR3 sequences, over 20% seen once. Sequencing was performed on CD8+ T cells from PBMCs. The source is a human donor in good health (CMV status not recorded). Some clones in this sample may be carry-over from other donors' samples.

This clonotype was recorded a few times. CDR3 DNA: TGTGCCAGCAGTTCAACGGGACTAGCGGGGTTGGAGACCCAGTACTTC. This encodes CASSSTGLAGLETQYF. The rearrangement joins TRBV12-3 or TRBV12-4 to TRBJ2-5; 13 bases map to TRBD2. V lost 4 bases to trimming and J lost 5 bases; unmatched junction nucleotides: 7. This CDR3 is 16 amino acids long.

This clonotype was recorded a few times. The chain links TRBV2 to TRBJ1-5; D is possibly TRBD1 (6 bases). Germline CDR1 is SNHLY and CDR2 is FYNNEI. Trimming left V 8 bases short and J 2 bases short, with 16 bases between. The CDR3 spans 15 residues. The CDR3: CASRQEGPGNQPQHF. In DNA, the CDR3 is TGTGCCAGCCGACAGGAAGGCCCAGGCAATCAGCCCCAGCATTTT.

V is TRBV29-1 and J is TRBJ2-3, with 16 bases identical to TRBD2. Germline CDR1 and CDR2: SQVTM and ANQGSEA. The V segment lost 4 bases and the J segment 4 bases; nucleotides outside the gene matches: 5. The CDR3 totals 16 residues. The DNA of the CDR3 is TGCAGCGTTGGGGGGACTAGCGGGGGGGCGGCAGATACGCAGTATTTT. The encoded protein is CSVGGTSGGAADTQYF.

The V call is TRBV19, the J call TRBJ2-1; 9 bases align to TRBD1. The germline V gene has CDR1 LNHDA and CDR2 SQIVND (reference sequence). J was trimmed by 5 bases and V by 5 bases; bases with no gene match: 7. The CDR3 totals 15 residues. CDR3 amino acids: CASSLTGGANNEQFF. The DNA for the CDR3 is TGTGCCAGTAGTTTAACAGGGGGCGCAAACAATGAGCAGTTCTTC.

This clonotype was recorded at least ten times. The chain recombines TRBV2 with TRBJ2-7; D not resolved. CDR3 length: 14 residues. The V gene lost 4 bases and the J gene lost 4 bases, with 14 bases spanning the gap. In germline, CDR1 is SNHLY, CDR2 FYNNEI. CDR3 protein: CASSGPTDQYEQYF. The CDR3 region has the DNA TGTGCCAGCAGTGGTCCCACGGACCAATACGAGCAGTACTTC.

This clonotype was seen once. This chain links TRBV7-9 with TRBJ1-1, with D possibly matching TRBD1 (5 bases). The CDR3 runs to 12 residues. CDR1 and CDR2 from the germline V gene are SEHNR and FQNEAQ (reference sequence). V was clipped by 2 bases and J by 8 bases, with 9 bases between them. CDR3 DNA sequence: TGTGCCAGCAGCTTACAGGGAAGGGAAGCTTTCTTT. This sequence encodes CASSLQGREAFF.